Following are 17 T cell receptor beta chains from one sample sequenced in a study of human T cells and chemical hapten exposure. TCRdb analysed the RACE reads with MiXCR anew, one entry per CDR3 protein. Of about 130,000 distinct CDR3 sequences listed, approximately 9.5% are singletons. Sample time point: healthy volunteer bleed at 2 weeks. Extraction yielded total RNA from whole blood (unfractionated). Sequenced material: whole blood. All receptors come from a male donor in good health. Some clones in this sample may be carry-over from other donors' samples.

With regard to this clonotype: A much larger clone sits a single nucleotide away, making a read error possible. The rearrangement joins TRBV7-2 to TRBJ2-5; 8 bases are shared with TRBD2. The CDR3 extends over 16 amino acids. Looked up from germline, CDR1 is SGHTA and CDR2 is FQGNSA. CDR3 in amino acids: CVSSSPGGGGRKTQYF. In DNA form, the CDR3 reads TGTGTCAGCAGCTCCCCGGGCGGCGGGGGGCGAAAGACCCAGTACTTC.

This clonotype has at least ten counts. The chain recombines TRBV7-8 with TRBJ2-3, with 13 bases aligning to TRBD2. J gave up 2 bases and V 2 bases, and 10 bases lay outside the gene matches. The CDR3 is 19 residues long. Germline-derived CDR1 and CDR2 are SGHVS and FQNEAQ. The CDR3 here is CASSLYGDGLAGATDTQYF. The CDR3, as DNA: TGTGCCAGCAGCTTATACGGGGACGGACTAGCGGGAGCCACAGATACGCAGTATTTT.

This clonotype occurred many times. V is TRBV5-1 and J is TRBJ1-1; D possibly corresponds to TRBD1 (5 bases). CDR3 length equals 15 residues. Trimming took 4 bases from V and 7 from J, leaving 20 bases between them. Germline-derived CDR1 and CDR2 are SGHRS and YFSETQ. The DNA for the CDR3 is TGCGCCAGCAGCCTGAGTGGGGGAGCCCCAGATGAAGCTTTCTTT. Translation gives CASSLSGGAPDEAFF.

For the CDR3, the DNA is TGCAGTGCTAGACAGCGGGAGTGGGACACCGGGGAGCTGTTTTTT. It is translated as CSARQREWDTGELFF. The chain uses TRBV20-1 and TRBJ2-2, with TRBD2 matching over 8 bases. Germline CDR1 DFQATT, CDR2 SNEGSKA (reference sequence). The CDR3 has 15 amino acids. After removal of 2 bases from V and 3 bases from J, the junction contained 5 bases not matched to a gene.

Many counts were recorded for this clonotype. V is TRBV5-4 and J is TRBJ1-1; D call uncertain. The CDR3 length is 13 residues. The V end lost 4 bases, the J end lost 0 bases, and 7 bases lay between the germline ends. From germline, CDR1 is SGHNT and CDR2 YYREEE (reference sequence). The CDR3 coding sequence is TGTGCCAGCAGCCATATACTGAACACTGAAGCTTTCTTT. It codes for CASSHILNTEAFF.

This clonotype was seen a handful of times. CDR3 sequence reads: CASSESRQNQETQYF. As DNA, the CDR3 is TGCGCCAGCAGTGAGTCGCGGCAGAACCAAGAGACCCAGTACTTC. The chain uses TRBV10-1 and TRBJ2-5; D remains ambiguous. V lost 0 bases to trimming and J lost 0 bases, with 8 bases between them. The CDR3 is 15 amino acids. Germline V gene sequence: CDR1 WNHNN, CDR2 SYGVQD (reference sequence).

This CDR3 is CASSLAGQAGNTIYF. The CDR3 nucleotides read TGTGCCAGCAGCTTAGCGGGACAGGCTGGAAACACCATATATTTT. V is TRBV7-9 and J is TRBJ1-3, with 8 bases identical to TRBD1. The CDR3 is 15 residues long. Germline CDR1 reads SEHNR; CDR2 reads FQNEAQ (reference sequence). J was trimmed by 2 bases and V by 0 bases; bases with no gene match: 0.

In this sample, this clonotype turned up many times. This sequence joins TRBV5-6 and TRBJ1-1; D not resolved. V shed 0 bases and J shed 6 bases, with 12 bases lying between them. The CDR3 consists of 14 residues. Germline lookup yields CDR1 SGHDT and CDR2 YYEEEE. CDR3 nucleotide sequence: TGTGCCAGCAGCTTGGCACCGGGGAGTGCTGAAGCTTTCTTT. Its protein product is CASSLAPGSAEAFF.

Many counts were recorded for this clonotype. The CDR3 reads CASSLVARGDYGYTF. The DNA of the CDR3 is TGTGCCAGCAGCTTAGTCGCCAGGGGGGACTATGGCTACACCTTC. The V gene is TRBV7-9, the J gene TRBJ1-2; 7 bases fit TRBD1. This CDR3 is 15 amino acids long. V shed 1 base, J shed 3 bases, and the junction held 5 bases outside the gene matches. CDR1 SEHNR and CDR2 FQNEAQ come from the germline V gene (reference sequence). Using reference TRBV7-9 and TRBJ1-2 for the parts outside the CDR3, the full variable domain is DTGVSQNPRHKITKRGQNVTFRCDPISEHNRLYWYRQTLGQGPEFLTYFQNEAQLEKSRLLSDRFSAERPKGSFSTLEIQRTEQGDSAMYLCASSLVARGDYGYTFGSGTRLTVV.

In this sample, this clonotype turned up a few times. The chain combines TRBV5-1 with TRBJ2-5; D may be TRBD1 (5 bases). Germline V gene data show CDR1 as SGHRS and CDR2 as YFSETQ. Trimming took off 5 bases at V and 2 bases at J, with 7 bases between the two ends. This CDR3 is 12 amino acids long. The CDR3 sequence is CASRGPQETQYF. The CDR3 DNA sequence: TGCGCCAGCAGGGGGCCACAAGAGACCCAGTACTTC.

This clonotype is a singleton in its sample. The chain uses TRBV18 and TRBJ2-3, with 10 bases fitting TRBD2. Germline V gene lookup returns CDR1 KGHSH and CDR2 LQKENI. There are 17 residues in the CDR3. The ends lost 2 bases at V and 3 bases at J; junction bases unmatched: 8. CDR3: CASSPKLAGTLTDTQYF. CDR3 coding DNA: TGTGCCAGCTCACCAAAACTAGCGGGGACCCTTACAGATACGCAGTATTTT. Supplemented by reference TRBV18 and TRBJ2-3, the full variable domain reads NAGVMQNPRHLVRRRGQEARLRCSPMKGHSHVYWYRQLPEEGLKFMVYLQKENIIDESGMPKERFSAEFPKEGPSILRIQQVVRGDSAAYFCASSPKLAGTLTDTQYFGPGTRLTVL.

In this sample, this clonotype turned up many times. This chain joins TRBV6-2 or TRBV6-3 and TRBJ1-6, with D unclear. V dropped 0 bases and J dropped 7 bases, with 10 bases sitting between them. The CDR3 is 15 residues long. Germline CDR1 MNHEY, CDR2 SVGEGT. CDR3 sequence: CASSYSLEENSPLHF. In DNA form, the CDR3 reads TGTGCCAGCAGTTACTCCCTTGAAGAGAATTCACCCCTCCACTTT.

There are many counts of this clonotype. This rearrangement joins TRBV2 to TRBJ2-1; 12 nucleotides align to TRBD1. From germline, CDR1 is SNHLY and CDR2 FYNNEI. This CDR3 has 14 residues. V trimming: 6 bases; J trimming: 7 bases; junction bases outside the gene matches: 4. CDR3 in amino acids: CASRPGQGANEQFF. The CDR3 DNA reads as TGTGCCAGCAGGCCGGGACAGGGGGCGAATGAGCAGTTCTTC.

At least ten counts were recorded for this clonotype. This sequence joins TRBV19 and TRBJ1-1; D gene ambiguous. Trimming stripped 5 bases from V and 3 bases from J, with 10 bases between. Germline CDR1 is LNHDA and CDR2 is SQIVND (reference sequence). The CDR3 spans 13 residues. In DNA form, the CDR3 reads TGTGCCAGTAGTTCTGACAAGCACACTGAAGCTTTCTTT. It is translated as CASSSDKHTEAFF.

This clonotype was counted a few times. V gene TRBV28 combines with J gene TRBJ2-1; 10 nucleotides line up with TRBD2. The junction had 6 bases not matched to a gene; V was cut back by 6 bases and J by 4 bases. CDR1 MDHEN and CDR2 SYDVKM come from the germline V gene. This CDR3 contains 15 residues. The CDR3 bases are TGTGCCAGCAGGGGTAGCGGGGGGTTTTACAATGAGCAGTTCTTC. Protein: CASRGSGGFYNEQFF.

At least ten counts were recorded for this clonotype. The chain combines TRBV10-3 with TRBJ2-7; 9 nucleotides match TRBD2. V was clipped by 0 bases and J by 6 bases; unmatched bases: 12. The length of the CDR3 is 17 residues. Germline V gene data show CDR1 as ENHRY and CDR2 as SYGVKD. The CDR3 DNA is TGTGCCATCAGTGAGTCAAACGGCCTAGCGGGAAGAACCGAGCAGTACTTC. This encodes CAISESNGLAGRTEQYF.

The rearrangement joins TRBV30 to TRBJ1-1; the D is unclear. From germline, CDR1 is GTSNPN and CDR2 SVGIG (reference sequence). The V end lost 2 bases, the J end lost 4 bases, and 11 bases lay between the germline ends. The CDR3 loop spans 13 amino acids. CDR3 nucleotides: TGTGCCTGGAGTTTTGGGCGTATCACTGAAGCTTTCTTT. Translating gives CAWSFGRITEAFF.